This T cell receptor (beta chain) derives from a study of control samples from healthy donors and cancer patients. The table came from immunoSEQ multiplex PCR; TCRdb's copy has only in-frame clones and leaves some out. The table has around 180,000 clones, 75% to 95% seen once. Germline V gives CDR1 SGHDT, CDR2 YYEEEE. The length of the CDR3 is 15 residues. The trim removed 0 bases at V and 2 bases at J, leaving 4 bases unmatched. The sequence derives from a woman aged 40 to 50 in good health. The sample taken for sequencing was blood. This chain links TRBV5-6 with TRBJ1-2; 7 nucleotides match TRBD1. CDR3 sequence (DNA): TGTGCCAGCAGCTTGGGTGGCAGGGGGAACTATGGCTACACCTTC. Translated, it gives CASSLGGRGNYGYTF.